This T cell receptor beta chain came from a study of PD-L1 blockade in urothelial cancer. The overall study: Males with bladder-origin urothelial cancer made up about 90% of the roughly 29 patients. A median blood sample held approximately 140,000 T cells and 75,000 to 85,000 unique TCRs.

Each PCR contained spiked-in synthetic TCR analog templates. Only in-frame clones appear in the TCRdb table, and some are missing; sequencing was by immunoSEQ multiplex PCR. The sample includes about 81,000 clones, about 90% seen only once; the top ten take roughly 0.99%. Trimming removed 3 bases from V and 0 bases from J, with 13 bases in between. CDR1 is MDHEN, CDR2 SYDVKM, per germline. The CDR3 totals 16 residues. Time point described: pretreatment peripheral blood. The chain recombines TRBV28 with TRBJ2-3; D remains unclear. The clonotype originates from a woman older than 75 with urothelial cancer. The input for sequencing was PBMCs, taken around atezolizumab (anti-PD-L1) treatment. CDR3 nucleotides: TGTGCCAGCAGTTTCCACCAAGCACCAAGCACAGATACGCAGTATTTT. It specifies CASSFHQAPSTDTQYF.